This T cell receptor (beta chain) was documented in a study of cytomegalovirus exposure and HLA in healthy donors. Findings and limits, study-wide: Analysis performed later showed TCR beta chains linked to HLA being more clonally expanded than equally common others. Exclusion as indistinguishable affected some V segments, including TRBV6-2 and TRBV6-3.

Nominal health characterized the donors when sampled, though unrecorded immune exposures were likely. Notes on this clone: Its cognate antigen is unknown.

The PCR ran on 60 Vbeta and 13 Jbeta primers. As handled by the study authors: In a later analysis, of 79 million or so unique beta chains, some 10 million appeared in at least two donors. Some clones are missing from TCRdb's copy, which holds only in-frame ones; the method was immunoSEQ multiplex PCR. V and J calls and clone size are given by that table; D and trimming were obtained from the DNA. The sample contains around 200,000 clones, under 70% of which appear only once. The CDR3 extends over 15 amino acids. V lost 6 bases and J lost 4, with 18 bases in between. Germline V gives CDR1 MNHEY, CDR2 SVGAGI.

V is TRBV6-5 and J is TRBJ1-2; D is possibly TRBD1 (6 bases). The sample comprised PBMCs. The sequence derives from a man between 35 and 55 years old in good health and CMV-seropositive. CDR3 region: CASRSPRTGSYGYTF. CDR3 nucleotide sequence: TGTGCCAGCAGATCGCCGCGTACAGGGTCCTATGGCTACACCTTC.